The sample holds one count of the clone carrying this T cell receptor beta chain. Enrolment of Seattle patients took place during active infection, and they were followed longitudinally. As originally analysed: Counts of nucleated cells, estimated from reference gene primer amplification, were obtained. The data were produced by immunoSEQ multiplex PCR, yet TCRdb's version contains in-frame clones alone and is incomplete. Clone size and V and J calls were adopted from that table, with D and trimming inferred from the DNA. The table lists fewer than 250,000 clones, 80% to 85% of them singletons, with about 10% in the top ten. Germline CDR1 MDHEN, CDR2 SYDVKM. The CDR3 covers 13 residues. The V and J ends lost 1 base and 2 bases respectively, with 5 bases between them. The sample originates from a study of blood T cell repertoires in COVID-19. Study-level information: Samples came from the United States, Italy and Spain, spanning acute and convalescent COVID-19. Sources were T cells, B-cell-depleted T cells, or PBMCs; the material itself was cDNA or gDNA.

The sequence was obtained from a woman of 80 years or more with COVID-19, enrolled during active disease. The sequenced sample was peripheral blood. The chain is built from TRBV28 and TRBJ1-1; D is unresolved. The CDR3 DNA sequence: TGTGCCAGCAGTTTATCGGGTAACACTGAAGCTTTCTTT. It codes for CASSLSGNTEAFF.